This paragraph reports one TCR beta chain. Its antigen remains unidentified. The PCR used 60 Vbeta and 13 Jbeta primers. In the source study's methods: A later analysis tallied 65 million to 85 million unique TCR beta chains, 8.5 million to 11 million of them shared. The data were produced by immunoSEQ multiplex PCR, yet TCRdb's version contains in-frame clones alone and is incomplete. V, J and clone size were drawn from that table, and D and trimming were deduced from the DNA. The table records some 160,000 clones, about 78% of them present only once. Unmatched junction bases numbered 4, after V lost 3 bases and J lost 0 bases. Germline loops: CDR1 MGHDK, CDR2 SYGVNS. CDR3 length: 16 residues. The data originate from a study of cytomegalovirus exposure and HLA in healthy donors. Study-wide findings and caveats: Most CMV-associated TCR beta chains appeared HLA-restricted in a later analysis. One variant, a missense change in DCLRE1C, was linked in a later analysis to TCR beta V- and J-gene trimming.

The sequence derives from a male donor in good health and CMV-seronegative. This chain links TRBV25-1 with TRBJ1-4; 7 nucleotides match TRBD1. Sequencing was performed on PBMCs. In DNA form, the CDR3 reads TGTGCCAGCAGTGAGGGACAGCTTGCAACTAATGAAAAACTGTTTTTT. It specifies CASSEGQLATNEKLFF.